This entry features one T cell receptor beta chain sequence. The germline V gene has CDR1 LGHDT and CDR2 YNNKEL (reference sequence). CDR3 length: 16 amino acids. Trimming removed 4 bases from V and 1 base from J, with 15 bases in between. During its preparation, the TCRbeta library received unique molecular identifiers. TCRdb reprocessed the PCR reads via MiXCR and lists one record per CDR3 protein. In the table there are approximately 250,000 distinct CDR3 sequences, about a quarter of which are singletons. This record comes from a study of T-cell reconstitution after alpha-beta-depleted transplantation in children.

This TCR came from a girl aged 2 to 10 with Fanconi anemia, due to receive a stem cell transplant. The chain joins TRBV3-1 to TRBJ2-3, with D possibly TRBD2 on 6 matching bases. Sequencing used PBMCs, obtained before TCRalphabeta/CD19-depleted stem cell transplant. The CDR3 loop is CASSPGGASRTDTQYF. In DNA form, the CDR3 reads TGTGCCAGCAGCCCGGGCGGGGCGAGCCGCACAGATACGCAGTATTTT.